The next 31 T cell receptor beta chains were all read from a single sample in a study of T cells in Graves' hyperthyroidism and ophthalmopathy. RNA transcripts were the template for amplifying TCR beta CDR3 regions. In the first-round RT-PCR of the TCR CDR3, the HTBI primer set was used. TCRdb re-analysed the multiplex PCR reads in MiXCR, keeping a single row per CDR3 protein. Of under 250,000 distinct CDR3 sequences in the sample, approximately 23% are singletons; the top ten hold approximately 35%. The sample consisted of blood. These receptors all come from a woman in her 40s with Graves' ophthalmopathy.

A remark on this clonotype: At one end, the junction sequence differs from germline, possibly due to a read error. The rearrangement joins TRBV6-1 to TRBJ1-6; possibly TRBD1 for D (5 bases). The CDR3 is made up of 12 amino acids. Per the germline V gene, CDR1 is MNHNS and CDR2 is SASEGT. Written as DNA, the CDR3 is TGTGCCAGCAGTGAGACAGTTTCCACCCTCCGCTTT. Protein: CASSETVSTLRF.

This clonotype has at least ten counts. The rearrangement joins TRBV28 to TRBJ2-4; a possible D gene is TRBD1 (6 bases). CDR1 is MDHEN and CDR2 is SYDVKM in the germline V gene. This CDR3 is built from 14 residues. V was clipped by 5 bases and J by 7 bases, with 15 bases between them. This chain's CDR3 is CASSPDSSLNIQYF. CDR3 DNA sequence: TGTGCCAGCAGTCCGGACAGCTCCTTGAACATTCAGTACTTC.

This clonotype was seen only once. V and J are TRBV20-1 and TRBJ2-7; 7 bases are shared with TRBD1. This CDR3 spans 13 amino acids. Germline CDR1 is DFQATT and CDR2 is SNEGSKA (reference sequence). Trimming took 6 bases from V and 8 from J; bases not matched to a gene: 13. CDR3 DNA sequence: TGCAGTGCAAACGGAGACAGGGTTGCGCAGCAGTACTTC. Its translation is CSANGDRVAQQYF.

Worth noting for this clonotype: A much more abundant neighbour one base away suggests this may be a read error. This chain uses TRBV12-3 or TRBV12-4 with TRBJ1-1; TRBD1 matches at 7 bases. The CDR3 totals 14 residues. Unmatched junction bases numbered 2, after V lost 3 bases and J lost 1 base. CDR3 coding DNA: TGTGCCAGCAGTTTCTCAGGGGGGAACACTGAAGCTTTCTTT. Its translation is CASSFSGGNTEAFF.

This clonotype has at least ten counts. The rearrangement uses TRBV9 and TRBJ2-5; tentative D call: TRBD1 (6 bases). CDR3 length: 14 residues. V was pared by 0 bases and J by 5 bases, with 11 bases between. The germline V gene encodes CDR1 SGDLS and CDR2 YYNGEE. CDR3 loop: CASSVAGAGETQYF. As DNA, the CDR3 is TGTGCCAGCAGCGTAGCAGGGGCAGGGGAGACCCAGTACTTC.

Details on this clonotype: A read error may explain this, as a much larger clone is one base away. This sequence joins TRBV6-5 and TRBJ2-5, with D uncertain. Germline loops: CDR1 MNHEY, CDR2 SVGAGI. CDR3 length equals 14 residues. V lost 3 bases to trimming and J lost 1 base, with 9 bases between them. The CDR3 nucleotides are TGTGCCAGCAGTTATGGACGGTGCCAAGAGACCCAGTACTTC. Translated, it gives CASSYGRCQETQYF.

In this sample, this clonotype turned up many times. One end of the junction is discordant with germline, which a read error may explain. The chain recombines TRBV7-2 with TRBJ1-1; a possible D gene is TRBD1 (6 bases). Germline V gene lookup returns CDR1 SGHTA and CDR2 FQGNSA. CDR3 length: 15 residues. As DNA, the CDR3 is TGTGCCAGCAGCTTAGTCCGTCGGGGGCCCACTGAAGCTCTCTTT. Translated, it gives CASSLVRRGPTEALF.

The chain recombines TRBV2 with TRBJ1-1; no clear D. The CDR3 sequence is 13 residues long. The germline gives CDR1 SNHLY, CDR2 FYNNEI. V lost 8 bases to trimming and J lost 1 base, with 11 bases between them. The CDR3 nucleotides are TGTGCCAGCCAACCCGAACAGAACACTGAAGCTTTCTTT. Its translation is CASQPEQNTEAFF.

The CDR3 sequence is CASSPGQHEQYF. The CDR3 DNA follows: TGTGCCAGCAGCCCCGGACAACACGAGCAGTACTTC. The genes are TRBV6-1 and TRBJ2-7, with D tentatively TRBD1 (5 bases). CDR1 and CDR2 (germline): MNHNS, SASEGT. V was cut by 6 bases and J by 5 bases, with 11 bases left in between. The CDR3 has 12 amino acids.

The sample holds one count of this clonotype. This chain connects TRBV12-3 or TRBV12-4 to TRBJ2-7; a possible D gene is TRBD1 (5 bases). This CDR3 comprises 13 residues. V was cut by 0 bases and J by 7 bases, with 10 bases left in between. Here the CDR3 DNA reads TGTGCCAGCAGTTTAGCGCTAAGGGGAGAGCAGTACTTC. It codes for CASSLALRGEQYF.

Worth noting for this clonotype: A much larger clone differs by one base, so this may be a read error. The genes are TRBV7-7 and TRBJ1-1; no clear D gene. The CDR3 is 13 amino acids. The germline V gene encodes CDR1 SSHAT and CDR2 FNYEAQ (reference sequence). The DNA of the CDR3 is TGTGCTAGCAGCTTAGGCATGGGCACTGAAGCTTTCTTT. This codes for CASSLGMGTEAFF.

This clonotype was counted many times. The chain uses TRBV9 and TRBJ1-2; D not resolved. In germline, CDR1 is SGDLS, CDR2 YYNGEE. Trimming removed 0 bases at V and 9 bases at J, with 12 bases between. This CDR3 is built from 13 residues. The chain's CDR3 is CASSVDSYDRYTF. The CDR3 coding sequence is TGTGCCAGCAGCGTAGACAGCTATGATCGCTACACCTTC.

This clonotype was recorded many times. This rearrangement joins TRBV2 to TRBJ2-2; 7 nucleotides line up with TRBD2. Trimming cost V 6 bases and J 1 base; bases outside gene matches: 5. The CDR3 has 15 amino acids. Germline values: CDR1 SNHLY, CDR2 FYNNEI. The CDR3 loop reads CASRGGLGNTGELFF. The CDR3 DNA sequence: TGTGCCAGCAGAGGAGGACTAGGGAACACCGGGGAGCTGTTTTTT.

This clonotype was seen ten or more times. The chain's CDR3 is CASSPGSLNYGYTF. CDR3 DNA: TGTGCCAGCAGCCCGGGATCACTCAACTATGGCTACACCTTC. V gene TRBV12-3 or TRBV12-4 combines with J gene TRBJ1-2, with unresolved D. This CDR3 comprises 14 residues. V was clipped by 6 bases and J by 2 bases, with 13 bases between them.

Ten or more counts support this clonotype. The V call is TRBV28, the J call TRBJ2-7, with TRBD2 as a possible D gene (6 bases). The germline gives CDR1 MDHEN, CDR2 SYDVKM. This CDR3 region has 16 residues. V was trimmed by 4 bases and J by 0 bases, leaving 16 bases between them. CDR3 DNA sequence: TGTGCCAGCAGTTCCCCGGCTAGCGCAACCTCCTACGAGCAGTACTTC. This gives the protein CASSSPASATSYEQYF.

This clonotype came up a few times. V and J are TRBV28 and TRBJ2-7; D gene uncertain. The germline CDR1 and CDR2 sequences are MDHEN and SYDVKM. Deletions cut 11 bases from V and 2 bases from J, with 10 bases between. The CDR3 spans 11 residues. As DNA, the CDR3 is TGTGCCTGCCTCGGGCCCTACGAGCAGTACTTC. This sequence encodes CACLGPYEQYF.

In this sample, this clonotype turned up many times. The chain joins TRBV2 to TRBJ2-5; D gene uncertain. The CDR3 has 13 amino acids. Trimming shortened V by 0 bases and J by 7 bases, and 9 bases separated the two germline ends. Germline V lookup: CDR1 SNHLY, CDR2 FYNNEI. The CDR3 loop reads CASSEAHVGTQYF. CDR3 coding DNA: TGTGCCAGCAGTGAAGCGCACGTGGGGACCCAGTACTTC.

This clonotype came up many times. This chain links TRBV24-1 with TRBJ2-5, with 14 bases aligning to TRBD2. This CDR3 has 20 residues. J gave up 5 bases and V 4 bases, and 17 bases lay outside the gene matches. The V gene's germline CDR1 is KGHDR and CDR2 SFDVKD. The CDR3 is CATSDPTIGTSGRERETQYF. As DNA, the CDR3 is TGTGCCACCAGTGACCCGACCATTGGGACTAGCGGGAGAGAGAGGGAGACCCAGTACTTC.

Many counts were recorded for this clonotype. V usage is TRBV15 and J usage is TRBJ1-2, with D possibly being TRBD1 (6 bases). Germline CDR1 LNHNV, CDR2 YYDKDF (reference sequence). The ends were cut back, 5 bases at V and 5 bases at J, with 15 bases in the middle. The CDR3 is made up of 14 amino acids. The CDR3 region is CATSGRQDLYGYTF. CDR3 bases: TGTGCCACCAGCGGAAGACAGGACCTATATGGCTACACCTTC.

This clonotype was detected ten times or more. The chain couples TRBV29-1 to TRBJ1-1; tentative D call: TRBD1 (5 bases). Trimming took off 7 bases at V and 1 base at J, with 7 bases between the two ends. CDR1 SQVTM and CDR2 ANQGSEA come from the germline V gene. There are 11 residues in the CDR3. In DNA, the CDR3 is TGCAGCGACGGGGGGAACACTGAAGCTTTCTTT. Its translation: CSDGGNTEAFF.

This clonotype was counted many times. The chain recombines TRBV18 with TRBJ2-5, with 9 bases fitting TRBD1. After removal of 4 bases from V and 5 bases from J, the junction contained 2 bases not matched to a gene. CDR1 is KGHSH and CDR2 is LQKENI in the germline V gene. This CDR3 has 13 residues. The CDR3: CASSRGTGETQYF. DNA of the CDR3: TGTGCCAGCTCACGCGGGACAGGGGAGACCCAGTACTTC.

Ten or more counts support this clonotype. The genes are TRBV30 and TRBJ2-5; D possibly corresponds to TRBD2 (6 bases). With 2 bases removed from V and 5 bases from J, the gap between germline ends came to 9 bases. Per germline, CDR1 GTSNPN and CDR2 SVGIG (reference sequence). This CDR3 has 12 amino acids. This CDR3 is CAWSLGGETQYF. The CDR3 bases are TGTGCCTGGAGTCTAGGAGGGGAGACCCAGTACTTC.

This clonotype was seen repeatedly, ten times or more. The V gene is TRBV12-3 or TRBV12-4, the J gene TRBJ1-1; a weak D match, TRBD1 (5 bases). The germline V and J ends were trimmed by 0 bases and 8 bases, with 7 bases remaining between them. The CDR3 contains 12 residues. This CDR3 reads CASSLAGAEAFF. CDR3 in DNA: TGTGCCAGCAGTTTAGCCGGGGCCGAAGCTTTCTTT.

This clonotype was picked up many times. This chain links TRBV7-3 with TRBJ1-2; D not certain. Trimming took off 5 bases at V and 4 bases at J, with 17 bases between the two ends. Germline V gene lookup returns CDR1 SGHTA and CDR2 FQGTGA. The CDR3 is 15 residues long. This CDR3 is CASSKSPGASYGYTF. CDR3 in DNA: TGTGCCAGCAGCAAATCCCCGGGAGCCTCCTATGGCTACACCTTC. Supplemented by reference TRBV7-3 and TRBJ1-2, the full variable domain reads GAGVSQTPSNKVTEKGKYVELRCDPISGHTALYWYRQSLGQGPEFLIYFQGTGAADDSGLPNDRFFAVRPEGSVSTLKIQRTERGDSAVYLCASSKSPGASYGYTFGSGTRLTVV.

This clonotype came up a few times. With a much larger clone just one base away, this may be a read error. CDR3 sequence (DNA): TGCGCCAGCAGCCAAGACGGACGCCCGATCACCGGGGAGCTGTTTTTT. The encoded protein is CASSQDGRPITGELFF. This chain uses TRBV4-1 with TRBJ2-2; D is uncertain. V was shortened by 0 bases and J by 4 bases, with 12 bases between the two germline ends. The CDR3 has 16 residues. Germline loops: CDR1 MGHRA, CDR2 YSYEKL.

This clonotype was recorded at least ten times. The chain is built from TRBV11-2 and TRBJ2-7; D could derive from TRBD1 or TRBD2 (5 bases each). V was shortened by 4 bases and J by 11 bases, with 18 bases between the two germline ends. From germline, CDR1 is SGHAT and CDR2 FQNNGV. This CDR3 region has 13 residues. The CDR3 nucleotides are TGTGCCAGCAGCTCCGGGGCTAGCAGACTCGAGTACTTC. This translates into CASSSGASRLEYF.

This clonotype was observed at least ten times. The chain uses TRBV28 and TRBJ1-1; D is perhaps TRBD1 (5 bases). Trimming stripped 3 bases from V and 8 bases from J, with 13 bases between. The length of the CDR3 is 13 residues. Germline V CDR1 and CDR2: MDHEN, SYDVKM. CDR3 loop: CASSFPGRLEAFF. CDR3 nucleotides: TGTGCCAGCAGTTTCCCAGGGAGGCTAGAAGCTTTCTTT.

The chain combines TRBV30 with TRBJ2-7; D is unresolved. The end of the DNA is better explained by TRBJ2-1, so the J call may be wrong. Germline V gives CDR1 GTSNPN, CDR2 SVGIG (reference sequence). The CDR3 extends over 13 amino acids. CDR3 nucleotides: TGTGCCTGGAGGCCGGCAGCAAGCTACGAGCAGTTCTTC. Translated, it gives CAWRPAASYEQFF.

This clonotype was seen at least ten times. The rearrangement uses TRBV28 and TRBJ2-5, with a tentative D call TRBD1 (6 bases). Germline assignment: CDR1 MDHEN and CDR2 SYDVKM. CDR3 size: 16 residues. The V end lost 5 bases, the J end lost 4 bases, and 20 bases lay between the germline ends. The DNA of the CDR3 is TGTGCCAGCAGTACCCGGGACAACCAAGGGTCAGAGACCCAGTACTTC. Protein sequence: CASSTRDNQGSETQYF.

This clonotype was counted at least ten times. V and J are TRBV7-3 and TRBJ1-2; TRBD1 might be the D (5 bases). Trimming removed 5 bases at V and 7 bases at J, with 17 bases between. Germline CDR1 reads SGHTA; CDR2 reads FQGTGA. This CDR3 is built from 14 residues. The CDR3 loop is CASSPHIIGGGYTF. DNA of the CDR3: TGTGCCAGCAGCCCCCATATTATCGGGGGTGGCTACACCTTC.

In its sample, this clonotype was seen many times. This rearrangement joins TRBV29-1 to TRBJ2-7; 11 bases match TRBD1. The CDR3 consists of 14 residues. V lost 4 bases to trimming and J lost 0 bases; unmatched junction nucleotides: 2. Germline assignment: CDR1 SQVTM and CDR2 ANQGSEA. The CDR3 region has the DNA TGCAGCGTTGTGGGGACAGGGGGCTCCTACGAGCAGTACTTC. This encodes CSVVGTGGSYEQYF.